The 13 T cell receptor beta chains below all came from one sample that was sequenced in a study of blood T cell repertoires in COVID-19. Profiling relied on immunoSEQ multiplex PCR, and the TCRdb table lists in-frame clones only, not all of them. The profile shows around 70,000 clones, 89% of them singletons. The sequenced sample was peripheral blood. Receptor source: a man older than 75 with acute or convalescent COVID-19.

The chain employs TRBV28 and TRBJ2-7; possibly TRBD1 for D (6 bases). Trimming left V 6 bases short and J 0 bases short, with 9 bases between. The germline CDR1 and CDR2 sequences are MDHEN and SYDVKM. The length of the CDR3 is 13 residues. CDR3 amino acids: CASSRGSSYEQYF. CDR3 DNA: TGTGCCAGCAGCAGGGGCAGCTCCTACGAGCAGTACTTC.

In its sample, this clone was seen once. DNA of the CDR3: TGTGCCAGCTCACCACCGACTTACTCTGGAAACACCATATATTTT. Its protein is CASSPPTYSGNTIYF. The rearrangement joins TRBV18 to TRBJ1-3; D is unclear. The CDR3 is made up of 15 amino acids. V gave up 0 bases and J gave up 0 bases, with 6 bases separating them. CDR1 is KGHSH and CDR2 is LQKENI in the germline V gene.

The rearrangement uses TRBV20-1 and TRBJ1-6; no definite D call. V dropped 3 bases and J dropped 7 bases, with 13 bases sitting between them. Germline-derived CDR1 and CDR2 are DFQATT and SNEGSKA (reference sequence). The CDR3 extends over 14 amino acids. The chain's CDR3 is CSASLPGRNSPLHF. CDR3 nucleotides: TGCAGTGCTAGTCTGCCGGGGAGGAATTCACCCCTCCACTTT.

The chain is built from TRBV9 and TRBJ1-2; no reliable D call. Germline CDR1 is SGDLS and CDR2 is YYNGEE. The CDR3 spans 15 residues. The germline V and J ends were trimmed by 4 bases and 2 bases, with 15 bases remaining between them. The CDR3 is CASSPLTRFNYGYTF. The CDR3 nucleotides read TGTGCCAGCAGCCCGCTCACGAGGTTCAACTATGGCTACACCTTC. The variable domain in full, completed from reference TRBV9 and TRBJ1-2, reads DSGVTQTPKHLITATGQRVTLRCSPRSGDLSVYWYQQSLDQGLQFLIQYYNGEERAKGNILERFSAQQFPDLHSELNLSSLELGDSALYFCASSPLTRFNYGYTFGSGTRLTVV.

The chain recombines TRBV7-2 with TRBJ2-7; a possible D gene is TRBD2 (6 bases). The CDR3 length is 15 residues. Trimming shortened V by 2 bases and J by 3 bases, and 14 bases separated the two germline ends. In germline, CDR1 is SGHTA, CDR2 FQGNSA. The CDR3 sequence is CASSLWASGVYEQYF. The CDR3 DNA reads TGTGCCAGCAGCTTATGGGCCTCGGGAGTCTACGAGCAGTACTTC.

The chain is built from TRBV6-5 and TRBJ1-2; D perhaps matches TRBD1 (5 bases). The CDR3 loop spans 15 amino acids. The ends were cut back, 5 bases at V and 3 bases at J, with 16 bases in the middle. Germline CDR1 and CDR2: MNHEY and SVGAGI. This CDR3 is CASSLFGGDHYGYTF. CDR3 in DNA: TGTGCCAGCAGTCTCTTCGGGGGGGACCACTATGGCTACACCTTC.

The chain combines TRBV11-2 with TRBJ2-7; 10 positions match TRBD2. With 0 bases clipped from V and 3 bases from J, the junction kept 5 bases outside the gene matches. CDR1 is SGHAT, CDR2 FQNNGV, per germline. This CDR3 region has 16 residues. CDR3 region: CASSLDRLAGGYEQYF. Here the CDR3 DNA reads TGTGCCAGCAGCTTAGATCGCTTAGCGGGGGGCTACGAGCAGTACTTC. Drawing the rest from reference TRBV11-2 and TRBJ2-7, the complete variable domain is EAGVAQSPRYKIIEKRQSVAFWCNPISGHATLYWYQQILGQGPKLLIQFQNNGVVDDSQLPKDRFSAERLKGVDSTLKIQPAKLEDSAVYLCASSLDRLAGGYEQYFGPGTRLTVT.

The V gene is TRBV5-1, the J gene TRBJ2-7, with 9 bases fitting TRBD2. The CDR3 contains 19 residues. Germline values: CDR1 SGHRS, CDR2 YFSETQ. The V and J ends lost 4 bases and 0 bases, in that order; junction bases with no gene match: 17. CDR3 region: CASSPKTGGRALSSYEQYF. The CDR3 DNA reads as TGCGCCAGCAGCCCGAAGACGGGCGGGAGGGCCCTCTCCTCCTACGAGCAGTACTTC.

This chain connects TRBV5-3 to TRBJ1-5; 9 positions agree with TRBD1. TRBV5-3 qualifies as an ORF whose function is uncertain. This CDR3 spans 16 amino acids. The V gene end was trimmed by 4 bases and the J gene end by 1 base; junction bases not matched to a gene: 6. CDR3 amino acids: CARSPGTGRSNQPQHF. In nucleotides, the CDR3 is TGTGCCAGAAGCCCCGGGACAGGGCGAAGCAATCAGCCCCAGCATTTT.

The CDR3 DNA is TGTGCCATCAGTGAACTTAACTATGGCTACACCTTC. It encodes CAISELNYGYTF. The chain links TRBV10-3 to TRBJ1-2; no clear D. The V gene's germline CDR1 is ENHRY and CDR2 SYGVKD. This CDR3 spans 12 amino acids. V dropped 3 bases and J dropped 1 base, with 3 bases sitting between them.

This chain uses TRBV18 with TRBJ1-4; 7 nucleotides match TRBD1. Germline CDR1 reads KGHSH; CDR2 reads LQKENI. This CDR3 is built from 15 residues. V trimming: 3 bases; J trimming: 5 bases; junction bases outside the gene matches: 6. CDR3 DNA sequence: TGTGCCAGCTCACCTCTACAGGGGACGAATGAAAAACTGTTTTTT. This sequence encodes CASSPLQGTNEKLFF.

The genes are TRBV23-1 and TRBJ1-1, with 7 nucleotides matching TRBD1. TRBV23-1 belongs to the ORF category, with a function that is uncertain. CDR3 length: 18 residues. After removal of 7 bases from V and 6 bases from J, the junction contained 23 bases not matched to a gene. The CDR3 sequence: CASTLDRALEPRRPEAFF. As DNA, the CDR3 is TGCGCCAGCACCCTTGACAGGGCCCTGGAGCCCCGAAGGCCTGAAGCTTTCTTT.

The V gene is TRBV7-8, the J gene TRBJ1-5; tentatively, D is TRBD1 (6 bases). Germline V gene data show CDR1 as SGHVS and CDR2 as FQNEAQ. V lost 5 bases to trimming and J lost 6 bases, with 20 bases between them. The CDR3 extends over 16 amino acids. The CDR3 spells CASSPWGGRSGQPQHF. Written as DNA, the CDR3 is TGTGCCAGCAGCCCTTGGGGGGGGCGTTCGGGTCAGCCCCAGCATTTT.